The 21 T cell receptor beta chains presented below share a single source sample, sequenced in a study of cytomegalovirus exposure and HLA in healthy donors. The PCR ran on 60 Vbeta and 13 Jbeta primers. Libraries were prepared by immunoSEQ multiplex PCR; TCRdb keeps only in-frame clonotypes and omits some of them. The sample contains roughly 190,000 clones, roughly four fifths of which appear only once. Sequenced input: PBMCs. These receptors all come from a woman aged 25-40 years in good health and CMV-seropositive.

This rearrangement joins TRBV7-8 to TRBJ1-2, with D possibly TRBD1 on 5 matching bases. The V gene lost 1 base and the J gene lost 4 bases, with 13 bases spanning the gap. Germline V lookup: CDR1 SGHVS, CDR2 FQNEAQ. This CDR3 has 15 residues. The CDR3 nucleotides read TGTGCCAGCAGCTTAGTTAGGACAACCACCTATGGCTACACCTTC. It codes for CASSLVRTTTYGYTF. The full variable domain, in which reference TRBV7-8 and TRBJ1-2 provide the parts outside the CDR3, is GAGVSQSPRYKVAKRGQDVALRCDPISGHVSLFWYQQALGQGPEFLTYFQNEAQLDKSGLPSDRFFAERPEGSVSTLKIQRTQQEDSAVYLCASSLVRTTTYGYTFGSGTRLTVV.

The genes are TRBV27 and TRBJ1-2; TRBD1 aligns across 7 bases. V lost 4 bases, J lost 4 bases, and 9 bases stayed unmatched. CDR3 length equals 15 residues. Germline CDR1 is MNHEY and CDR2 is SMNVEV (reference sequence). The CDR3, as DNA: TGTGCCAGCAGTTATAGGGACAGCGGATCCTATGGCTACACCTTC. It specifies CASSYRDSGSYGYTF.

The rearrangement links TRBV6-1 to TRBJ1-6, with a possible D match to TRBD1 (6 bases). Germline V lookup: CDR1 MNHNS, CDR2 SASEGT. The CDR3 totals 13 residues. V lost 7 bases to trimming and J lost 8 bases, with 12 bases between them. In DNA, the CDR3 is TGTGCCAGCACATGGACAGAGGATTCACCCCTCCACTTT. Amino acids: CASTWTEDSPLHF.

The CDR3 reads CASSVQPWAGTTSTDTQYF. CDR3 sequence (DNA): TGTGCCAGCAGCGTACAACCCTGGGCGGGTACCACTAGCACAGATACGCAGTATTTT. The rearrangement joins TRBV9 to TRBJ2-3, with D possibly TRBD2 on 5 matching bases. Germline V gene data show CDR1 as SGDLS and CDR2 as YYNGEE. V was cut by 1 base and J by 0 bases, with 21 bases left in between. This CDR3 is built from 19 residues.

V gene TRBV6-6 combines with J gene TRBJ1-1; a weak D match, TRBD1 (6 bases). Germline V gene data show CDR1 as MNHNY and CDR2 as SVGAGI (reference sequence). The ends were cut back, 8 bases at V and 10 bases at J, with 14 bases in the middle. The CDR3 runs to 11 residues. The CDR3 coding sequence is TGTGCCAGCGGAAACAGGGATGTAGCTTTCTTT. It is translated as CASGNRDVAFF.

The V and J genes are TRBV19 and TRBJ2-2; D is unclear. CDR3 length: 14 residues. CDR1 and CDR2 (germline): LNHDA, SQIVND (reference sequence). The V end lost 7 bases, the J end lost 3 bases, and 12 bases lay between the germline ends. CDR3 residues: CASTRGTHTGELFF. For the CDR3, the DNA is TGTGCCAGTACCCGAGGAACCCACACCGGGGAGCTGTTTTTT.

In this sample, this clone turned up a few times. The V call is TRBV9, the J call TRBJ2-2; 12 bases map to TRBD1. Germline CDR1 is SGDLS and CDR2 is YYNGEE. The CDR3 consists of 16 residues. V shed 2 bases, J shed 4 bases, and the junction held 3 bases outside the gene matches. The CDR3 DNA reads TGTGCCAGCAGCGTCCGGGACAGGGGGCGCACCGGGGAGCTGTTTTTT. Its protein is CASSVRDRGRTGELFF. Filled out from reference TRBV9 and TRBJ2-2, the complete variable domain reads DSGVTQTPKHLITATGQRVTLRCSPRSGDLSVYWYQQSLDQGLQFLIQYYNGEERAKGNILERFSAQQFPDLHSELNLSSLELGDSALYFCASSVRDRGRTGELFFGEGSRLTVL.

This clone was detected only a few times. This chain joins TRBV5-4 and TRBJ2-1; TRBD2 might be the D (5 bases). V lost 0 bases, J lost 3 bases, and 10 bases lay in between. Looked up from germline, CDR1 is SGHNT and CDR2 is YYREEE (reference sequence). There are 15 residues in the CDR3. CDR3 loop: CASSLVGVGYNEQFF. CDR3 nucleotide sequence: TGTGCCAGCAGCTTGGTGGGAGTTGGCTACAATGAGCAGTTCTTC.

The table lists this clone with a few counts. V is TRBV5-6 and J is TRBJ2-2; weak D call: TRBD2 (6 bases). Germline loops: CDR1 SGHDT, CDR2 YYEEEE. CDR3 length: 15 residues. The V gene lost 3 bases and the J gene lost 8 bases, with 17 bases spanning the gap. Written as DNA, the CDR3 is TGTGCCAGCAGCTATTTTCAGAGTCTAGCGGGGGAGCTGTTTTTT. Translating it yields CASSYFQSLAGELFF.

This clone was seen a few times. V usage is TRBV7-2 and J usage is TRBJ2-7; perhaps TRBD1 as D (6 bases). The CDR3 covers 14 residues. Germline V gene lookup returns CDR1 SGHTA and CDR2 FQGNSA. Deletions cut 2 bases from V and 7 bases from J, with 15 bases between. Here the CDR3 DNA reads TGTGCCAGCAGCTTAACAGGGTTCTCGGGGGAGCAGTACTTC. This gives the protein CASSLTGFSGEQYF. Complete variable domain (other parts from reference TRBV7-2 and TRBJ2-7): GAGVSQSPSNKVTEKGKDVELRCDPISGHTALYWYRQSLGQGLEFLIYFQGNSAPDKSGLPSDRFSAERTGGSVSTLTIQRTQQEDSAVYLCASSLTGFSGEQYFGPGTRLTVT.

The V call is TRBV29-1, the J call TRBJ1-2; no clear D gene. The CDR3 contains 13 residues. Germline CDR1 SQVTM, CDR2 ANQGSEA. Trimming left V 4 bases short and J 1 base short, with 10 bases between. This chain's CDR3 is CSVVVSYNYGYTF. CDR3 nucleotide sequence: TGCAGCGTTGTAGTGAGTTATAACTATGGCTACACCTTC.

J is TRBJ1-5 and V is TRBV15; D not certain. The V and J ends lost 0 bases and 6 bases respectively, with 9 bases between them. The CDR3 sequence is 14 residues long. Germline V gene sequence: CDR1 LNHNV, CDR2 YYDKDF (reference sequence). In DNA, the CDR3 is TGTGCCACCAGCAGAGATGTTGTTAGTCAGCCCCAGCATTTT. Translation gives CATSRDVVSQPQHF. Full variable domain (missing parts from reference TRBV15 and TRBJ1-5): DAMVIQNPRYQVTQFGKPVTLSCSQTLNHNVMYWYQQKSSQAPKLLFHYYDKDFNNEADTPDNFQSRRPNTSFCFLDIRSPGLGDTAMYLCATSRDVVSQPQHFGDGTRLSIL.

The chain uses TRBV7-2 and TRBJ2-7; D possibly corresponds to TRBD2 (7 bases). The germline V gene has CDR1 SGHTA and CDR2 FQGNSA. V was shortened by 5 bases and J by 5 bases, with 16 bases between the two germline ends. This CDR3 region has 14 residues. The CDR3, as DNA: TGTGCCAGCAGCCAAGACCAGGGGAGGGACGAGCAGTACTTC. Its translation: CASSQDQGRDEQYF.

The CDR3 loop reads CASRSLRRQTDTQYF. The CDR3 bases are TGTGCCAGCAGATCCCTAAGGAGGCAGACAGATACGCAGTATTTT. V usage is TRBV2 and J usage is TRBJ2-3, with a tentative D call TRBD2 (5 bases). The CDR3 runs to 15 residues. The germline gives CDR1 SNHLY, CDR2 FYNNEI. Trimming stripped 6 bases from V and 3 bases from J, with 16 bases between.

CDR3 region: CASSSRQASLGFF. CDR3 DNA: TGTGCCAGCAGCTCTCGACAGGCTTCCTTAGGTTTCTTT. The chain employs TRBV7-9 and TRBJ1-1; TRBD1 is a possible D gene (6 bases). Germline CDR1 is SEHNR and CDR2 is FQNEAQ (reference sequence). The germline V and J ends were trimmed by 4 bases and 13 bases, with 19 bases remaining between them. This CDR3 has 13 residues.

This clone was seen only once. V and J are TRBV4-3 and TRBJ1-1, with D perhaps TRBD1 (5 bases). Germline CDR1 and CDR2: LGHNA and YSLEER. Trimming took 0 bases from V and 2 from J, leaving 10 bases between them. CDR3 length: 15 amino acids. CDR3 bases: TGCGCCAGCAGCCAAGAATTTACAGGCAACACTGAAGCTTTCTTT. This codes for CASSQEFTGNTEAFF.

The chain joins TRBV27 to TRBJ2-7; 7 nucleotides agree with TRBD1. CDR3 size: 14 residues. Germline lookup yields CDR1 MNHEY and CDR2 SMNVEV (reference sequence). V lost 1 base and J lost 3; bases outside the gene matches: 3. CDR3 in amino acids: CASSLLDRVYEQYF. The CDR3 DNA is TGTGCCAGCAGTTTATTAGACAGGGTCTACGAGCAGTACTTC.

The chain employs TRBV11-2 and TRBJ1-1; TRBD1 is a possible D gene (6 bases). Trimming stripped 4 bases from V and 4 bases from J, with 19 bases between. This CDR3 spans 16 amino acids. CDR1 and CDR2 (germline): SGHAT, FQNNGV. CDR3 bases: TGTGCCAGCAGCTCAACCCGACTGGAAGGGGGCACTGAAGCTTTCTTT. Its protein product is CASSSTRLEGGTEAFF.

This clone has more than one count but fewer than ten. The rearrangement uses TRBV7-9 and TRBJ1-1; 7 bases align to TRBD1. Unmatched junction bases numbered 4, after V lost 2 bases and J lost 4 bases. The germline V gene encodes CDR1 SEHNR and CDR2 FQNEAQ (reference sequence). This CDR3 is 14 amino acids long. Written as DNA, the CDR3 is TGTGCCAGCAGCTTAATCGCAGGGGGCACTGAAGCTTTCTTT. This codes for CASSLIAGGTEAFF.

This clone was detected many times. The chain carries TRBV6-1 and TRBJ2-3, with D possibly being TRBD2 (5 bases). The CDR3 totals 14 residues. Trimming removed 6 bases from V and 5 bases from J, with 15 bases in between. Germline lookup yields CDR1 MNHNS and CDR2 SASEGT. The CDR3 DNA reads TGTGCCAGCAGAGACCTAGGAGGCGTAGATACGCAGTATTTT. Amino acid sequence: CASRDLGGVDTQYF.

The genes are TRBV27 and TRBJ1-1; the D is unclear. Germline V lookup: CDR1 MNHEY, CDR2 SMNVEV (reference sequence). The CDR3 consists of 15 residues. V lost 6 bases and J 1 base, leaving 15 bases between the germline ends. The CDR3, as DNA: TGTGCCAGCAGACACGTAGGAGGTGGGAACACTGAAGCTTTCTTT. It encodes CASRHVGGGNTEAFF.